The rows below give T cell receptor beta chains drawn from one sample of a study of shared clonotypes between healthy human individuals. Some clones are missing from TCRdb's copy, which holds only in-frame ones; the method was immunoSEQ multiplex PCR. The table records 650,000 to 800,000 clones, about 91% of them present only once. The sequenced sample was naive CD8+ T cells sorted from blood. Receptor source: a man aged 30-40 years in good health. Both conserved end residues are part of each CDR3. The order of the fields is CDR3 length, V gene, clone size, D gene, J gene, CDR3 protein, CDR3 DNA. D genes are given only for firm matches. Clone sizes are given selectively: once, few, many, or a class where the clone is expanded.

17,TRBV29-1,.,TRBD2,TRBJ2-3,CSVEGLAGVAGRDTQYF,TGCAGCGTTGAAGGACTAGCGGGAGTAGCGGGTCGAGATACGCAGTATTTT
16,TRBV27,.,TRBD2,TRBJ2-1,CASSGLAGGTYNEQFF,TGTGCCAGCAGCGGACTAGCGGGAGGGACTTACAATGAGCAGTTCTTC
12,TRBV9,.,.,TRBJ2-5,CASKGFEETQYF,TGTGCCAGCAAGGGATTTGAAGAGACCCAGTACTTC
12,TRBV5-5,.,.,TRBJ1-2,CASSLGGGGYTF,TGTGCCAGCAGCTTGGGCGGCGGGGGCTACACCTTC
13,TRBV5-1,.,.,TRBJ1-2,CASSFGSDYGYTF,TGCGCCAGCAGCTTCGGCAGCGATTATGGCTACACCTTC
14,TRBV21-1,.,.,TRBJ1-1,CASQRDTRNTEAFF,TGTGCCAGCCAAAGGGACACCCGTAACACTGAAGCTTTCTTT
15,TRBV27,.,.,TRBJ2-7,CASSPTAGQSYEQYF,TGTGCCAGCAGCCCCACCGCCGGACAAAGCTACGAGCAGTACTTC
11,TRBV25-1,few,.,TRBJ2-7,CASSDLYEQYF,TGTGCCAGCAGTGACCTCTACGAGCAGTACTTC
13,TRBV27,.,.,TRBJ2-7,CASSFTGPYEQYF,TGTGCCAGCAGTTTCACGGGACCCTACGAGCAGTACTTC
18,TRBV5-5,.,TRBD2,TRBJ2-5,CASSYYPQLAGEYLAQYF,TGTGCCAGCAGCTATTACCCCCAACTAGCGGGGGAATATTTGGCCCAGTACTTC
17,TRBV7-9,.,TRBD1,TRBJ2-7,CASSSTDREGGTYEQYF,TGTGCCAGCAGCTCGACCGACAGGGAAGGCGGCACCTACGAGCAGTACTTC
18,TRBV4-3,.,.,TRBJ2-3,CASSQDWEAGGNTDTQYF,TGCGCCAGCAGCCAAGATTGGGAAGCGGGTGGGAACACAGATACGCAGTATTTT
15,TRBV6-6,.,TRBD1,TRBJ2-7,CASSRQGAISYEQYF,TGTGCCAGCAGCCGCCAGGGGGCTATTTCTTACGAGCAGTACTTC
15,TRBV27,.,TRBD1,TRBJ1-4,CASSYRDRANEKLFF,TGTGCCAGCAGTTACCGGGACAGGGCTAATGAAAAACTGTTTTTT
13,TRBV7-9,.,.,TRBJ2-5,CASSSLLVETQYF,TGTGCCAGTTCCTCTTTACTTGTAGAGACCCAGTACTTC
16,TRBV28,.,.,TRBJ2-5,CASSLIAGKGRETQYF,TGTGCCAGCAGTTTAATAGCAGGGAAGGGCCGGGAGACCCAGTACTTC
14,TRBV27,.,.,TRBJ2-1,CASGSGGGPNEQFF,TGTGCCAGCGGCTCCGGAGGTGGGCCCAATGAGCAGTTCTTC
14,TRBV4-1,.,.,TRBJ2-1,CASSQRVFYNEQFF,TGCGCCAGCAGCCAACGGGTTTTCTACAATGAGCAGTTCTTC
15,TRBV7-9,.,TRBD2,TRBJ2-7,CASSRATSGTYEQYF,TGTGCCAGCAGCCGAGCGACTAGCGGGACCTACGAGCAGTACTTC
14,TRBV29-1,.,.,TRBJ2-3,CSSVGPPSMDTQYF,TGCAGTAGCGTCGGACCCCCCTCGATGGATACGCAGTATTTT
16,TRBV7-8,.,.,TRBJ2-1,CASSLGLPDSYNEQFF,TGTGCCAGCAGCTTAGGTCTGCCCGACTCCTACAATGAGCAGTTCTTC
13,TRBV29-1,once,.,TRBJ2-2,CSVETGVAGELFF,TGCAGCGTTGAAACGGGAGTCGCCGGGGAGCTGTTTTTT
13,TRBV27,once,TRBD1,TRBJ2-1,CASKGDSNNEQFF,TGTGCCAGCAAAGGGGACAGCAACAATGAGCAGTTCTTC
13,TRBV6-5,.,.,TRBJ2-3,CASSYEITRQQYF,TGTGCCAGCAGTTACGAAATTACTCGCCAGCAGTATTTT
16,TRBV28,.,TRBD2,TRBJ2-1,CASSFGLAGTDNEQFF,TGTGCCAGCAGTTTCGGACTAGCGGGCACAGACAATGAGCAGTTCTTC
13,TRBV29-1,few,.,TRBJ2-7,CSVLTGRSYEQYF,TGCAGCGTTCTGACAGGGAGGTCCTACGAGCAGTACTTC
19,TRBV7-2,.,TRBD2,TRBJ2-3,CASSLLGLAGVPHTDTQYF,TGTGCCAGCAGCCTCCTAGGACTAGCGGGAGTCCCCCACACAGATACGCAGTATTTT
15,TRBV6-5,.,.,TRBJ2-7,CASRGVGGKGYEQYF,TGTGCCAGCAGGGGGGTGGGAGGTAAAGGCTACGAGCAGTACTTC
13,TRBV9,once,.,TRBJ2-1,CASGTPRYNEQFF,TGTGCCAGCGGGACTCCCAGATACAATGAGCAGTTCTTC
12,TRBV28,.,.,TRBJ2-5,CASRGINETQYF,TGTGCCAGCAGGGGGATAAATGAGACCCAGTACTTC
14,TRBV6-5,.,.,TRBJ2-5,CASSYGGTQETQYF,TGTGCCAGCAGTTACGGCGGAACACAAGAGACCCAGTACTTC
15,TRBV5-4,.,TRBD1,TRBJ2-7,CASSYGTGASYEQYF,TGTGCCAGCAGCTACGGGACAGGGGCCTCCTACGAGCAGTACTTC
13,TRBV27,.,.,TRBJ2-2,CASSRPTTGELFF,TGTGCCAGCAGTAGACCGACGACCGGGGAGCTGTTTTTT
12,TRBV2,once,TRBD1,TRBJ2-1,CATRQGYNEQFF,TGTGCCACTCGACAGGGCTACAATGAGCAGTTCTTC
13,TRBV13,.,TRBD1,TRBJ1-1,CASSRGQVDGAFF,TGTGCCAGCAGCAGGGGACAGGTAGACGGGGCTTTCTTT
12,TRBV7-9,.,.,TRBJ2-1,CASSWIENEQFF,TGTGCCAGCAGCTGGATAGAGAATGAGCAGTTCTTC
14,TRBV4-2,.,.,TRBJ2-2,CASSQVPESGELFF,TGTGCCAGCAGCCAAGTACCGGAGTCCGGGGAGCTGTTTTTT
15,TRBV7-9,.,.,TRBJ2-3,CASIPGKTLGDTQYF,TGTGCCAGCATCCCCGGGAAGACCCTCGGAGATACGCAGTATTTT
15,TRBV7-9,.,TRBD2,TRBJ2-3,CASSLVTSGVDTQYF,TGTGCCAGCAGCTTAGTGACTAGCGGGGTGGATACGCAGTATTTT
21,TRBV29-1,.,TRBD1,TRBJ2-6,CSVGVRGTELGRDSGANVLTF,TGCAGCGTTGGAGTCAGGGGGACCGAACTCGGCCGTGACTCTGGGGCCAACGTCCTGACTTTC
16,TRBV2,once,.,TRBJ1-5,CASSEASVRGNQPQHF,TGTGCCAGCAGTGAAGCTTCGGTTCGAGGGAATCAGCCCCAGCATTTT
15,TRBV5-1,.,TRBD1,TRBJ2-1,CASSSGTGGNDEQFF,TGCGCCAGCAGCTCCGGGACAGGGGGTAACGATGAGCAGTTCTTC
14,TRBV11-3,.,.,TRBJ2-7,CASSGRDGDYEQYF,TGTGCCAGCAGCGGCCGGGACGGGGACTACGAGCAGTACTTC
15,TRBV27,once,TRBD1,TRBJ1-5,CASSLDGTGGQPQHF,TGTGCCAGCAGCTTAGACGGGACAGGGGGTCAGCCCCAGCATTTT
14,TRBV13,few,.,TRBJ1-5,CASSLGSANQPQHF,TGTGCCAGCAGCTTAGGGTCAGCTAATCAGCCCCAGCATTTT
13,TRBV5-4,.,.,TRBJ2-1,CASRSDPDNEQFF,TGTGCCAGCAGGTCGGACCCGGACAATGAGCAGTTCTTC
14,TRBV4-1,.,.,TRBJ1-1,CASSQEGGHTEAFF,TGCGCCAGCAGCCAAGAAGGCGGTCACACTGAAGCTTTCTTT
11,TRBV10-3,once,.,TRBJ2-2,CATTFAGELFF,TGTGCCACCACCTTCGCCGGGGAGCTGTTTTTT
15,TRBV7-3,.,.,TRBJ2-1,CASSLGAGSYNEQFF,TGTGCCAGCAGCTTAGGGGCGGGGAGCTACAATGAGCAGTTCTTC
17,TRBV5-6,.,.,TRBJ2-7,CASSISGQGALSYEQYF,TGTGCCAGCAGCATCTCGGGACAAGGAGCGCTATCCTACGAGCAGTACTTC
14,TRBV27,.,.,TRBJ1-2,CASSLSWVGDGYTF,TGTGCCAGCAGTTTATCGTGGGTAGGGGATGGCTACACCTTC
13,TRBV6-6,.,.,TRBJ2-1,CASSYKVGDEQFF,TGTGCCAGCAGTTACAAGGTGGGGGATGAGCAGTTCTTC
10,TRBV27,.,.,TRBJ2-2,CASGGIELFF,TGTGCCAGCGGCGGGATTGAGCTGTTTTTT
14,TRBV9,.,.,TRBJ1-2,CASSVGGGERGYTF,TGTGCCAGCAGCGTAGGTGGAGGGGAAAGAGGCTACACCTTC
17,TRBV7-9,.,TRBD2,TRBJ2-1,CASSLAETSGEYNEQFF,TGTGCCAGCAGCTTAGCGGAGACTAGCGGGGAATACAATGAGCAGTTCTTC
15,TRBV11-2,.,TRBD2,TRBJ2-1,CASSVGLAGNNEQFF,TGTGCCAGCAGTGTCGGGCTAGCGGGCAACAATGAGCAGTTCTTC
13,TRBV7-9,.,.,TRBJ2-3,CASSSSSTDTQYF,TGTGCCAGCTCGTCGTCTAGCACAGATACGCAGTATTTT
14,TRBV9,.,.,TRBJ2-1,CASSGRGSSNEQFF,TGTGCCAGCAGCGGACGAGGGTCCTCCAATGAGCAGTTCTTC